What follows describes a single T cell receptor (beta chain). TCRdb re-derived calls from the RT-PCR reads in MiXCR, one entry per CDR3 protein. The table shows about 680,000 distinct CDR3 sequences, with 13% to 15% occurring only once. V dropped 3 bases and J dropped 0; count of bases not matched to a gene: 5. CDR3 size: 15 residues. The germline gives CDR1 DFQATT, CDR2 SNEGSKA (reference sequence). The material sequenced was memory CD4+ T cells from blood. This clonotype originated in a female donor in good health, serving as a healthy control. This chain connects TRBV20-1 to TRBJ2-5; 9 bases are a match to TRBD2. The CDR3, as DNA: TGCAGTGCTAGTGCAGCGGGAGGCCACCAAGAGACCCAGTACTTC. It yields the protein CSASAAGGHQETQYF.